This TCR beta chain was identified in a study of blood T cell repertoires in COVID-19. Study background: The origin of the acute and convalescent COVID-19 samples was the United States, Italy and Spain. From T cells, B-cell-depleted T cells, or PBMCs came the material, which was cDNA or gDNA.

Original processing notes: Counts of nucleated cells, estimated from reference gene primer amplification, were obtained. Assay: immunoSEQ multiplex PCR; the TCRdb copy retains only in-frame clones and omits some. The DNA was the basis for D and trimming; V, J and clone size are from that table. The sample holds some 33,000 clones, approximately 85% seen once. Unmatched junction bases numbered 14, after V lost 5 bases and J lost 7 bases. CDR1 is SNHLY, CDR2 FYNNEI, per germline. CDR3 length equals 16 residues. The source of this sequence is a man aged 60 to 69 with active COVID-19. Source material: peripheral blood. The gene calls are TRBV2 and TRBJ1-1, with 9 bases fitting TRBD1. The chain's CDR3 is CASSIRPGQGGSEAFF. The CDR3 DNA reads as TGTGCCAGCAGTATTAGGCCGGGACAGGGAGGTAGTGAAGCTTTCTTT.